These 21 T cell receptor beta chains share one sample of origin, sequenced in a study of cytomegalovirus exposure and HLA in healthy donors. PCR amplification relied on 60 Vbeta primers (plus 13 Jbeta primers). The method was immunoSEQ multiplex PCR; TCRdb's version includes in-frame clones alone and lacks a portion of them. The table shows roughly 190,000 clones, with around 75% occurring only once. Material for sequencing was PBMCs. The origin of the receptors is a woman aged 30 to 39 in good health and CMV-seronegative.

V and J are TRBV30 and TRBJ2-1, with 9 bases lining up with TRBD1. The CDR3 has 12 residues. Germline V CDR1 and CDR2: GTSNPN, SVGIG (reference sequence). V lost 7 bases and J lost 7; bases outside the gene matches: 5. CDR3: CAFLTGGNEQFF. Here the CDR3 DNA reads TGTGCCTTTCTGACAGGGGGAAATGAGCAGTTCTTC.

CDR3 DNA sequence: TGTGCCAGCAGCCGCCCCGGCGGGGGGGGAAATGAGCAGTTCTTC. The encoded protein is CASSRPGGGGNEQFF. The rearrangement links TRBV11-3 to TRBJ2-1; 9 nucleotides line up with TRBD2. J gave up 7 bases and V 5 bases, and 9 bases lay outside the gene matches. The V gene's germline CDR1 is SGHNT and CDR2 YENEEA. This CDR3 spans 15 amino acids.

The rearrangement links TRBV27 to TRBJ1-5; weak D call: TRBD1 (5 bases). V was pared by 7 bases and J by 0 bases, with 22 bases between. Germline CDR1 and CDR2: MNHEY and SMNVEV (reference sequence). This CDR3 region has 18 residues. As DNA, the CDR3 is TGTGCCAGCACTCGCCGGGGGGACCTAAGGGATAGCAATCAGCCCCAGCATTTT. It is translated as CASTRRGDLRDSNQPQHF.

The J gene is TRBJ1-5, the V gene TRBV28, with TRBD1 identical over 9 bases. The CDR3 covers 20 residues. Germline lookup yields CDR1 MDHEN and CDR2 SYDVKM. Trimming cost V 2 bases and J 4 bases; bases outside gene matches: 18. The CDR3, as DNA: TGTGCCAGCAGTTTACCGGGACAGGGTGTGGTTTTCGATAGGAATCAGCCCCAGCATTTT. Its translation is CASSLPGQGVVFDRNQPQHF.

V gene TRBV7-9 combines with J gene TRBJ1-3; tentative D call: TRBD1 (5 bases). The germline V gene encodes CDR1 SEHNR and CDR2 FQNEAQ (reference sequence). With 5 bases removed from V and 2 bases from J, the gap between germline ends came to 19 bases. The CDR3 consists of 17 residues. CDR3 protein: CASSPRGGKKPGNTIYF. The CDR3 DNA reads as TGTGCCAGCAGCCCCCGGGGGGGGAAGAAACCTGGAAACACCATATATTTT.

The V gene is TRBV2, the J gene TRBJ2-1, with TRBD1 identical over 11 bases. The junction had 9 bases not matched to a gene; V was cut back by 6 bases and J by 8 bases. The CDR3 runs 15 residues. Germline CDR1 reads SNHLY; CDR2 reads FYNNEI. As DNA, the CDR3 is TGTGCCAGCAGACGCGGGACAGGGGGTTATTATGAGCAGTTCTTC. Amino acids: CASRRGTGGYYEQFF.

The sample holds a few counts of this clone. The DNA for the CDR3 is TGTGCCAGCAGCTTAGCTCTAACTAGCACAGATACGCAGTATTTT. Translating it yields CASSLALTSTDTQYF. V usage is TRBV11-2 and J usage is TRBJ2-3, with D uncertain. The ends were cut back, 1 base at V and 0 bases at J, with 8 bases in the middle. This CDR3 is built from 15 residues. Germline V CDR1 and CDR2: SGHAT, FQNNGV.

The chain has TRBV13 and TRBJ2-1; 10 nucleotides match TRBD2. Looked up from germline, CDR1 is PRHDT and CDR2 is FYEKMQ (reference sequence). The length of the CDR3 is 15 residues. With V trimmed by 3 bases and J by 10 bases, 9 bases remained unmatched. CDR3 amino acids: CASSFLAGGLIEQFF. CDR3 in DNA: TGTGCCAGCAGCTTTTTAGCGGGGGGCCTAATAGAGCAGTTCTTC.

The gene calls are TRBV5-6 and TRBJ2-2; a possible D gene is TRBD2 (6 bases). V was clipped by 2 bases and J by 0 bases, with 14 bases between them. CDR3 length: 17 residues. Germline loops: CDR1 SGHDT, CDR2 YYEEEE. CDR3 in amino acids: CASSLGGPTTNTGELFF. CDR3 sequence (DNA): TGTGCCAGCAGCTTAGGAGGGCCCACTACGAACACCGGGGAGCTGTTTTTT. The full variable domain, in which reference TRBV5-6 and TRBJ2-2 provide the parts outside the CDR3, is DAGVTQSPTHLIKTRGQQVTLRCSPKSGHDTVSWYQQALGQGPQFIFQYYEEEERQRGNFPDRFSGHQFPNYSSELNVNALLLGDSALYLCASSLGGPTTNTGELFFGEGSRLTVL.

J is TRBJ2-7 and V is TRBV2; 8 positions match TRBD1. CDR3 size: 13 residues. Unmatched junction bases numbered 5, after V lost 7 bases and J lost 3 bases. Germline V gene sequence: CDR1 SNHLY, CDR2 FYNNEI. CDR3 loop: CASNDRGYYEQYF. CDR3 sequence (DNA): TGTGCCAGCAATGACAGGGGCTACTACGAGCAGTACTTC.

This clone was detected a few times. The chain joins TRBV4-1 to TRBJ1-1; 10 bases line up with TRBD1. The CDR3 loop spans 13 amino acids. V lost 4 bases to trimming and J lost 4 bases; unmatched junction nucleotides: 0. The germline V gene has CDR1 MGHRA and CDR2 YSYEKL. CDR3 loop: CASSRTGGTEAFF. CDR3 bases: TGCGCCAGCAGCCGGACAGGGGGCACTGAAGCTTTCTTT.

The V call is TRBV6-6, the J call TRBJ1-4; the match to TRBD1 covers 10 bases. The J segment lost 8 bases and the V segment lost 4 bases, leaving 4 bases of the junction unmatched. CDR3 length: 14 amino acids. The germline V gene has CDR1 MNHNY and CDR2 SVGAGI (reference sequence). The CDR3 nucleotides are TGTGCCAGCAGTTGGACAGGGGGTCACGAAAAACTGTTTTTT. Protein sequence: CASSWTGGHEKLFF.

The rearrangement links TRBV5-1 to TRBJ1-4; 8 positions match TRBD1. The V and J ends lost 4 bases and 8 bases, in that order; junction bases with no gene match: 10. Germline V gene sequence: CDR1 SGHRS, CDR2 YFSETQ. This CDR3 contains 15 residues. The CDR3 sequence: CASSEQGASEEKLFF. The CDR3 coding sequence is TGCGCCAGCAGCGAGCAGGGGGCATCAGAAGAAAAACTGTTTTTT.

The chain links TRBV30 to TRBJ1-5; TRBD1 aligns across 8 bases. The CDR3 runs to 14 residues. J gave up 5 bases and V 2 bases, and 5 bases lay outside the gene matches. The germline V gene has CDR1 GTSNPN and CDR2 SVGIG (reference sequence). The CDR3 DNA sequence: TGTGCCTGGAGTCGTGGACAGGGAGATCAGCCCCAGCATTTT. It codes for CAWSRGQGDQPQHF.

The V gene is TRBV28, the J gene TRBJ2-2; a possible D gene is TRBD2 (7 bases). The CDR3 spans 18 residues. CDR1 and CDR2 from the germline V gene are MDHEN and SYDVKM. V lost 8 bases to trimming and J lost 1 base, with 23 bases between them. The chain's CDR3 is CASRIRGGSIQNTGELFF. In DNA form, the CDR3 reads TGTGCCAGCCGAATAAGGGGGGGCTCAATTCAGAACACCGGGGAGCTGTTTTTT.

In this sample, this clone turned up once. In nucleotides, the CDR3 is TGCGCCAGCAGCTTGGAGACAGGGGACACTGAAGCTTTCTTT. Its protein is CASSLETGDTEAFF. The rearrangement links TRBV5-1 to TRBJ1-1; 8 bases align to TRBD1. The CDR3 sequence is 14 residues long. Germline CDR1 is SGHRS and CDR2 is YFSETQ. V was clipped by 0 bases and J by 3 bases; unmatched bases: 1.

This clone was seen at least ten times. J is TRBJ2-1 and V is TRBV6-4; 7 positions agree with TRBD2. The CDR3 sequence is 15 residues long. V lost 2 bases, J lost 7 bases, and 8 bases stayed unmatched. Germline CDR1 and CDR2: MRHNA and SNTAGT. DNA of the CDR3: TGTGCCAGCAGTGACAGGGCGGGAGCATCGAATGAGCAGTTCTTC. Its translation is CASSDRAGASNEQFF.

The chain employs TRBV18 and TRBJ2-3; TRBD1 matches at 9 bases. V dropped 2 bases and J dropped 5; count of bases not matched to a gene: 5. The CDR3 spans 15 residues. Germline V gives CDR1 KGHSH, CDR2 LQKENI. The chain's CDR3 is CASSPGTGLVDTQYF. CDR3 in DNA: TGTGCCAGCTCACCAGGGACAGGGTTGGTAGATACGCAGTATTTT.

This clone was seen more than once but under ten times. The chain links TRBV4-1 to TRBJ2-5, with 15 bases lining up with TRBD2. Germline lookup yields CDR1 MGHRA and CDR2 YSYEKL. V shed 2 bases, J shed 7 bases, and the junction held 11 bases outside the gene matches. The CDR3 runs 18 residues. The CDR3 nucleotides are TGCGCCAGCAGCCAATGGACTAGCGGGAGGGATCAAGGAGGGACCCAGTACTTC. The encoded protein is CASSQWTSGRDQGGTQYF.

The chain is built from TRBV25-1 and TRBJ1-1, with D possibly matching TRBD1 (5 bases). Germline V CDR1 and CDR2: MGHDK, SYGVNS. The CDR3 runs to 15 residues. Trimming shortened V by 6 bases and J by 4 bases, and 18 bases separated the two germline ends. The CDR3 nucleotides read TGTGCCAGCAGCTACGCCCAGACAGTTTTCACTGAAGCTTTCTTT. This codes for CASSYAQTVFTEAFF.

The chain recombines TRBV18 with TRBJ1-5; 7 bases align to TRBD1. This CDR3 has 16 amino acids. With V trimmed by 5 bases and J by 7 bases, 14 bases remained unmatched. Germline V gives CDR1 KGHSH, CDR2 LQKENI. DNA for the CDR3: TGTGCCAGCTCAACGACAAAGGGGGCGCCGGGACAGCCCCAGCATTTT. Its protein is CASSTTKGAPGQPQHF.